This TCR beta chain was identified during a study of T cell responses to AZD1222 COVID-19 vaccine. Study at large: Second doses at about 4 or about 12 weeks were pooled. Study-wide findings and caveats: Baseline seropositives among AZD1222 recipients totaled only five to seven. Dominant CD4 TCR responses targeted spike regions 160-218 and 743-854. Clonal diversity may have been underestimated in mostly white British donors.

Assay used: immunoSEQ multiplex PCR; TCRdb lists only in-frame clones, some missing. Counted here are 75,000 to 100,000 clones, more than 70% occurring once; the ten biggest clones make up 2.8%. This CDR3 is 14 amino acids long. In germline, CDR1 is SNHLY, CDR2 FYNNEI. The V end lost 7 bases, the J end lost 1 base, and 11 bases lay between the germline ends. Notes on this clone: Antigen: not known.

The sequence came from an adult in good health. Material: peripheral blood, obtained on day 0 of AZD1222 vaccination. V gene TRBV2 combines with J gene TRBJ1-5; D not resolved. The CDR3 here is CASNLDGSNQPQHF. DNA for the CDR3: TGTGCCAGCAATCTGGACGGGAGCAATCAGCCCCAGCATTTT.